These T cell receptor beta chains were read from a single sample in a study of breast tumors, draining lymph nodes, adjacent tissues. TCRdb reprocessed the multiplex PCR reads with MiXCR, giving one entry per CDR3 protein. The data contain fewer than 15,000 distinct CDR3 sequences, around 47% of them singletons. Sequenced material: tumor-adjacent breast tissue. These receptors were obtained from a female donor with breast cancer. Some clones in this sample may be carry-over from other donors' samples. Both conserved end residues are part of each CDR3. Not all rows give a size; the values are once, few, many and, for expanded clones, a class.

v_call: TRBV7-3
clone_size: NA
j_call: TRBJ2-5
cdr3_aa: CANSLGGGQETQYF

v_call: TRBV19
clone_size: medium-sized
j_call: TRBJ1-2
cdr3_aa: CASSIPAGNYGYTF

v_call: TRBV19
clone_size: few
j_call: TRBJ2-3
cdr3_aa: CASTGTRGQYF

v_call: TRBV2
clone_size: NA
j_call: TRBJ2-1
cdr3_aa: CASSWTSGTGGQFF

v_call: TRBV4-1
clone_size: many
j_call: TRBJ2-5
cdr3_aa: CASSQDSGAGGFETQYF

v_call: TRBV6-5
clone_size: NA
j_call: TRBJ1-2
cdr3_aa: CASKTPGQSSYTF

v_call: TRBV20-1
clone_size: NA
j_call: TRBJ2-1
cdr3_aa: CSAKLLGGLYNEQFF

v_call: TRBV4-2
clone_size: medium-sized
j_call: TRBJ2-7
cdr3_aa: CASSRGTVAYEQYF

v_call: TRBV11-2
clone_size: NA
j_call: TRBJ1-4
cdr3_aa: CASSLQTGVGEKLFF

v_call: TRBV20-1
clone_size: many
j_call: TRBJ2-5
cdr3_aa: CSAPPRDGGQETQYF

v_call: TRBV20-1
clone_size: medium-sized
j_call: TRBJ2-7
cdr3_aa: CSATTGTLYEQYF

v_call: TRBV4-2
clone_size: few
j_call: TRBJ2-7
cdr3_aa: CASSQGSEWDEQYF

v_call: TRBV7-7
clone_size: NA
j_call: TRBJ2-1
cdr3_aa: CASSPGTGWKNEQFF

v_call: TRBV6-5
clone_size: many
j_call: TRBJ1-6
cdr3_aa: CASSYSGGDLSYNSPLHF

v_call: TRBV9
clone_size: once
j_call: TRBJ1-6
cdr3_aa: CASSSAGSPLHF

v_call: TRBV29-1
clone_size: NA
j_call: TRBJ1-2
cdr3_aa: CSGGPKQLGAGGYTF

v_call: TRBV2
clone_size: medium-sized
j_call: TRBJ1-2
cdr3_aa: CASILQGGYGYTF

v_call: TRBV7-2
clone_size: few
j_call: TRBJ2-7
cdr3_aa: CASSSGTSGYEQYF

v_call: TRBV6-4
clone_size: NA
j_call: TRBJ2-1
cdr3_aa: CASSDSGASYNEQFF

v_call: TRBV19
clone_size: NA
j_call: TRBJ1-3
cdr3_aa: CASAPGQGGSTIYF

v_call: TRBV4-2
clone_size: NA
j_call: TRBJ1-1
cdr3_aa: CASSRNRQGNTEAFF

v_call: TRBV20-1
clone_size: NA
j_call: TRBJ2-1
cdr3_aa: CSAMWTSGMGNEQFF

v_call: TRBV3-1
clone_size: many
j_call: TRBJ1-5
cdr3_aa: CASSSRDRNQPQHF

v_call: TRBV6-5
clone_size: NA
j_call: TRBJ2-7
cdr3_aa: CASSYSTSGRIEQYF

v_call: TRBV10-3
clone_size: many
j_call: TRBJ2-7
cdr3_aa: CATKQGDNYEQYF

v_call: TRBV4-3
clone_size: few
j_call: TRBJ2-1
cdr3_aa: CASSLSQGWNNEQFF

v_call: TRBV20-1
clone_size: NA
j_call: TRBJ2-1
cdr3_aa: CSARELSGQASYNEQFF

v_call: TRBV7-2
clone_size: NA
j_call: TRBJ1-2
cdr3_aa: CASSFQINYGYTF

v_call: TRBV12-3/TRBV12-4
clone_size: many
j_call: TRBJ1-4
cdr3_aa: CASSHLGRGLSNEKLFF

v_call: TRBV27
clone_size: NA
j_call: TRBJ2-3
cdr3_aa: CASSLFEGRSGLVRRRDTQYF

v_call: TRBV7-2
clone_size: medium-sized
j_call: TRBJ2-1
cdr3_aa: CASNGQSYNEQFF

v_call: TRBV12-3/TRBV12-4
clone_size: many
j_call: TRBJ2-2
cdr3_aa: CASSTRTGGGTGELFF

v_call: TRBV7-3
clone_size: many
j_call: TRBJ1-1
cdr3_aa: CASSMGQGTEAFF

v_call: TRBV5-6
clone_size: many
j_call: TRBJ1-1
cdr3_aa: CASSLWGRGHTEAFF

v_call: TRBV20-1
clone_size: once
j_call: TRBJ1-5
cdr3_aa: CSAQAGGQGDQPQHF

v_call: TRBV7-8
clone_size: NA
j_call: TRBJ2-2
cdr3_aa: CASSPQPTGELFF

v_call: TRBV20-1
clone_size: NA
j_call: TRBJ2-3
cdr3_aa: CSAWTSGGAGRTDAQYF

v_call: TRBV12-3/TRBV12-4
clone_size: NA
j_call: TRBJ1-2
cdr3_aa: CASSVQRGVGGYTF

v_call: TRBV15
clone_size: NA
j_call: TRBJ2-5
cdr3_aa: CATSRTGLRQEAQYF

v_call: TRBV20-1
clone_size: NA
j_call: TRBJ2-7
cdr3_aa: CSASGLAEYEQYF

v_call: TRBV5-1
clone_size: medium-sized
j_call: TRBJ1-2
cdr3_aa: CASSPTTGNYGYTF

v_call: TRBV2
clone_size: medium-sized
j_call: TRBJ1-3
cdr3_aa: CATWAGYISGNTIYF

v_call: TRBV20-1
clone_size: NA
j_call: TRBJ2-5
cdr3_aa: CSARSFETQSF

v_call: TRBV5-6
clone_size: many
j_call: TRBJ2-2
cdr3_aa: CASSSLAGGLGTGELFF

v_call: TRBV5-1
clone_size: NA
j_call: TRBJ2-3
cdr3_aa: CASSRLAGAGYIGDTQYF